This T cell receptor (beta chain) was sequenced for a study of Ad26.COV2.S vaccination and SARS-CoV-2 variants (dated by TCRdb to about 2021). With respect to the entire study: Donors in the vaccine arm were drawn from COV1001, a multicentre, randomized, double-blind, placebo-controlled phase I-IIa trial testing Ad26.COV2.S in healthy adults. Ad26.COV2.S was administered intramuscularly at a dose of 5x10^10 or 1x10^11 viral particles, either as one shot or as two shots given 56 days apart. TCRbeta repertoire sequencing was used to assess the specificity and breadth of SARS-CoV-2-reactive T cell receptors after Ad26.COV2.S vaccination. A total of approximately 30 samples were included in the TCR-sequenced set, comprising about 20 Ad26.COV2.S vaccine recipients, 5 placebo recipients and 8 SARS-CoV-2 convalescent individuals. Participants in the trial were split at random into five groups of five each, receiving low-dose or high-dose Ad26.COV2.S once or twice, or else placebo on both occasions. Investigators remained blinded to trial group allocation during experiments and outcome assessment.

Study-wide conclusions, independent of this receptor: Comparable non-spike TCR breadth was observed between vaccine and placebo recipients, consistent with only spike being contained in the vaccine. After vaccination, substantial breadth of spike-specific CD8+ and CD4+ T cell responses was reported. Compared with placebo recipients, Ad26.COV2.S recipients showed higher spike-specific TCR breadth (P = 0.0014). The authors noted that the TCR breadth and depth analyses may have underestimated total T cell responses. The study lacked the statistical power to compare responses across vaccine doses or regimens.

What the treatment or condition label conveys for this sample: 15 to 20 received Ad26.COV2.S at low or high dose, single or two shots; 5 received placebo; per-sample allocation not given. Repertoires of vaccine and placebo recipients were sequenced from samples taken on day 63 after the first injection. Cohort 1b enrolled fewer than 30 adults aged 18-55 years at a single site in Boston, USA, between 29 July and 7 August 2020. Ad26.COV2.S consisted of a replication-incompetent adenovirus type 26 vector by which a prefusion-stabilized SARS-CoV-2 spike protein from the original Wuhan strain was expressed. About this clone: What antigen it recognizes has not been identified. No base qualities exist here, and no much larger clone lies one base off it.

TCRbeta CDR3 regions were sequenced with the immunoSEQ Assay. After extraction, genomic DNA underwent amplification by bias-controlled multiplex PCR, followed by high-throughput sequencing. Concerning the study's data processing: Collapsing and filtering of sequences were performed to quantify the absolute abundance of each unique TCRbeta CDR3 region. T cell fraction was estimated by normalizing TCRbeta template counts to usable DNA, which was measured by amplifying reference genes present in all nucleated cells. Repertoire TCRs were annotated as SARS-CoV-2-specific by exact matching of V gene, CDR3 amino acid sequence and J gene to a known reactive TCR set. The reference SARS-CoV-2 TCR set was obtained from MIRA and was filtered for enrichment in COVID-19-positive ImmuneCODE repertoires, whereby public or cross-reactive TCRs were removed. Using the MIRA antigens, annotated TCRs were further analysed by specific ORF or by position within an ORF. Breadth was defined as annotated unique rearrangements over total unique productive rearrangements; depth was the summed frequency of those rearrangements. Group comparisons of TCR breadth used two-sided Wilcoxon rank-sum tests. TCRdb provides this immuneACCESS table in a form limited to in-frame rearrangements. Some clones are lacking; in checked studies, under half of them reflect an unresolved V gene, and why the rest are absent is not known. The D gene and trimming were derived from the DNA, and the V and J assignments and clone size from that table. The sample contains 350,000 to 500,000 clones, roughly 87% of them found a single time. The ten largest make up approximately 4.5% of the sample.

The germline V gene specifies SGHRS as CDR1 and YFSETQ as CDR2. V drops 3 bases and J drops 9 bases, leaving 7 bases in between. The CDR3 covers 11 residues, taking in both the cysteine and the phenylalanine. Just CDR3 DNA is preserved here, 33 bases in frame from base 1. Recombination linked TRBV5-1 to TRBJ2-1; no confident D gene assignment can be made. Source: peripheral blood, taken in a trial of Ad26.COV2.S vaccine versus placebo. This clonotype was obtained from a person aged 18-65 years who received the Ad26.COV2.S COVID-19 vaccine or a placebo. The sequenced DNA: TGCGCCAGCAGCTCAGTAGGTGAGCAGTTCTTC. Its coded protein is CASSSVGEQFF. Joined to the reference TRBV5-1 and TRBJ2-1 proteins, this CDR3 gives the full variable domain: KAGVTQTPRYLIKTRGQQVTLSCSPISGHRSVSWYQQTPGQGLQFLFEYFSETQRNKGNFPGRFSGRQFSNSRSEMNVSTLELGDSALYLCASSSVGEQFFGPGTRLTVL.